This entry lists 2 T cell receptor beta chains sequenced from one sample in a study of cytomegalovirus exposure and HLA in healthy donors. Researchers ran the PCR with 60 Vbeta and 13 Jbeta primers. Sequencing was performed with immunoSEQ multiplex PCR; in TCRdb, only in-frame clones are kept and a portion is missing. The sample gives about 130,000 clones, 60% to 85% of which show up once; about 1.5% is in the top ten. Specimen: PBMCs. These receptors came from a woman between 18 and 30 years old in good health and CMV-seronegative.

This chain joins TRBV4-1 and TRBJ2-1, with a weak D call TRBD2 (6 bases). The CDR3 extends over 15 amino acids. Germline CDR1 reads MGHRA; CDR2 reads YSYEKL. Trimming shortened V by 0 bases and J by 6 bases, and 12 bases separated the two germline ends. The CDR3 loop is CASSQDRVGSNEQFF. Written as DNA, the CDR3 is TGCGCCAGCAGCCAAGATCGGGTCGGGAGCAATGAGCAGTTCTTC.

V and J are TRBV18 and TRBJ1-5; perhaps TRBD1 as D (6 bases). This CDR3 is 16 amino acids long. Germline-derived CDR1 and CDR2 are KGHSH and LQKENI. The V end lost 6 bases, the J end lost 0 bases, and 15 bases lay between the germline ends. CDR3 DNA: TGTGCCAGCTCTCCAAGAGGACAGCCTAGCAATCAGCCCCAGCATTTT. Its translation: CASSPRGQPSNQPQHF.